The clone carrying this T cell receptor beta chain has just a few counts. Antigen specificity is unknown. The data were obtained in a study of cytomegalovirus exposure and HLA in healthy donors. Researchers ran the PCR with 60 Vbeta and 13 Jbeta primers. Generated by immunoSEQ multiplex PCR, the TCRdb table keeps only in-frame clones and is missing some. The repertoire consists of roughly 200,000 clones, with roughly 10% occurring once and the leading ten covering approximately 1.5%. General study points: Investigators reported about 160 TCR beta chains as tied to cytomegalovirus.

CDR1 MNHEY and CDR2 SVGAGI come from the germline V gene. V dropped 4 bases and J dropped 7; count of bases not matched to a gene: 1. CDR3 length equals 13 residues. The genes are TRBV6-5 and TRBJ1-4, with 9 bases matching TRBD1. The source of this sequence is a woman younger than 45 in good health and CMV-seropositive. The material sequenced was PBMCs. The CDR3 protein is CASSWTGVEKLFF. The CDR3, as DNA: TGTGCCAGCAGTTGGACAGGGGTTGAAAAACTGTTTTTT.